This T cell receptor beta chain emerged from a study of T cell responses to AZD1222 COVID-19 vaccine (dated by TCRdb to the early 2020s). The study in broad terms: AZD1222 recipients with second doses at about 4 weeks or about 12 weeks were pooled, because spike-specific TCR depth and breadth did not differ between schedules. A total of 233 trial participants underwent TCR sequencing, of whom nearly 210 received two doses of AZD1222 and some 25 received two doses of the MenACWY control vaccine. Trial participants were enrolled into age subgroups of 18-55, 56-69 and 70-plus years, which contained approximately 150, 28 and 58 TCR-sequenced participants, respectively.

The CDR3 regions of human TCRbeta chains were analyzed by immunosequencing. Per the source publication's procedure: TCRs in the repertoires were compared against a reference library of SARS-CoV-2-specific TCRs that had been generated with the MIRA antigen-specificity platform. Breadth was defined as the fraction of unique TCRs that were SARS-CoV-2-associated. Depth was defined as the fraction of total T cells that were SARS-CoV-2-associated. Using the MIRA data, each spike-specific TCR was assigned both to the spike region to which the TCR was reactive and to a CD4 or CD8 class. Log10-transformed breadth and depth values were compared by one-way ANOVA with Sidak's multiple comparisons tests. TCRdb provides this immuneACCESS table in a form limited to in-frame rearrangements. Some clones are lacking; in checked studies, under half of them reflect an unresolved V gene, and why the rest are absent is not known. The V and J calls and the clone size are those of that table, but D and trimming were determined from the DNA. The table for this sample lists under 150,000 clones; roughly 90% of them were counted only once. Under 3.5% of the sample is held by the ten biggest clonotypes.

The study at large found these results: Conclusions about previously exposed vaccinees were limited because only six AZD1222 recipients were SARS-CoV-2 seropositive at baseline. In the small 56-69-year group, the increase in depth fell short of significance, most likely because of low power. Nearly half of unique spike-specific TCRs reportedly recognized epitopes outside regions mutated in the B.1.351 and B.1.1.7 variants. A significant rise in spike-specific TCR breadth and depth was observed after two AZD1222 doses relative to day 0 and relative to MenACWY recipients. The whole spike protein was spanned by vaccine-associated CD4 TCRs, and dominant responses were seen in regions 160-218 and 743-854. Most participants were white British and females outnumbered males, and the authors suggested that clonal diversity may have been underestimated. Because no samples from the day 14 peak response were available, repertoires could be characterized only after the peak T cell response.

According to the study, the label for this sample's time point signals: baseline before first vaccination. Samples from vaccinated people were obtained from the UK trials COV001 and COV002, which included a single-blind randomized controlled phase 2/3 trial of AZD1222 (ChAdOx1 nCoV-19) in healthy adults. Trial participant PBMC samples were collected at day 0 and day 28 after the second dose for TCRbeta chain sequencing. This clone has a handful of counts. Its target antigen remains unknown. Base qualities are not recorded, but no much larger clone differs from it by a single base. The receptor was derived from an adult in good health. The source material was peripheral blood, sampled on day 0 of AZD1222 vaccination.

The DNA sequence reads TGCGGGACCGACACTGAAGCTTTCTTT. The resulting protein is CGTDTEAFF. The sequence is built from TRBV20-1 and TRBJ1-1, with a weak D call of TRBD1 (5 bases match). According to the germline V gene (reference sequence), CDR1 reads DFQATT and CDR2 reads SNEGSKA. Reading from cysteine to phenylalanine, the CDR3 counts 9 amino acids. Just the 27-base CDR3 DNA is kept, in frame starting at base 1.